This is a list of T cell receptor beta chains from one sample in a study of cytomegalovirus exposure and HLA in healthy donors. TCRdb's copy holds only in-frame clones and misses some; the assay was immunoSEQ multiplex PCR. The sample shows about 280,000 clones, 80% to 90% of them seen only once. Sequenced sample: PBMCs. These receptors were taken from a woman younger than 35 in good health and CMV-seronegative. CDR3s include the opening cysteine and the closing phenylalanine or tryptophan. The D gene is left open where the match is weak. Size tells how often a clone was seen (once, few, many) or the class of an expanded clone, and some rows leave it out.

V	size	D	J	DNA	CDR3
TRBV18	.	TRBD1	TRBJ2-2	TGTGCCAGCTCACCAACGGGACAGGGAATCGGGGAGCTGTTTTTT	CASSPTGQGIGELFF
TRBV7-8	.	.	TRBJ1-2	TGTGCCAGCAGCTTAGTGGGGCAGGGACTGCCCTTC	CASSLVGQGLPF
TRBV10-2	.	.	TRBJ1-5	TGCGCCAGCGGAGTGGATCAGGGGCTTGGGGGCAATCAGCCCCAGCATTTT	CASGVDQGLGGNQPQHF
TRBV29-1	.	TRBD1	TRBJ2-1	TGCAGCGTTGTGGGTCAGGGGGAATCCTACAATGAGCAGTTCTTC	CSVVGQGESYNEQFF
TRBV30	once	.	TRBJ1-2	TGTGCCGGAGAGCTACAGGGAAACTATGGCTACACCTTC	CAGELQGNYGYTF
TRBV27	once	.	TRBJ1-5	TGTGCCAGCAGTTTAGGCAGCAATCAGCCCCAGCATTTT	CASSLGSNQPQHF
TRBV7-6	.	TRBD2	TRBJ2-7	TGTGCCAGCAGCTTAGCCCCTAGCGGGATAGCAGGCGAGCAGTACTTC	CASSLAPSGIAGEQYF
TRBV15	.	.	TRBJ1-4	TGTGCCACCAGGGAGGGGCCAACTAATGAAAAACTGTTTTTT	CATREGPTNEKLFF
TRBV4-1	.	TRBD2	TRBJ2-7	TGCGCCAGCAGCCAAGATGGGATAGCGGGACTTAGCTACGAGCAGTACTTC	CASSQDGIAGLSYEQYF
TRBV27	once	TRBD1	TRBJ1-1	TGTGCCAGCAGTTCCTTGGACAGGGGGACCACTGAAGCTTTCTTT	CASSSLDRGTTEAFF
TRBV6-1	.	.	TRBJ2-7	TGTGCCAGCAGTGCCGAATCAGGTTACGAGCAGTACTTC	CASSAESGYEQYF
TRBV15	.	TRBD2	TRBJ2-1	TGTGCCACCAGCCCCCGGACTAGCGGGCGGAATGAGCAGTTCTTC	CATSPRTSGRNEQFF
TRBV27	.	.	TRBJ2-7	TGTGCCAGCAGTTTATCGGTTCGGGGAGAGCAGTACTTC	CASSLSVRGEQYF
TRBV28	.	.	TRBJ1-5	TGTGCCAGCAGTTTACTGGCAGAGGGTGGCAATCAGCCCCAGCATTTT	CASSLLAEGGNQPQHF
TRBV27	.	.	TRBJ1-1	TGTGCCAGCAGTCCCGGAGGTGGAACTGAAGCTTTCTTT	CASSPGGGTEAFF
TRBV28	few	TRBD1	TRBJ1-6	TGTGCCAGCAGTCCCCCGGACAGGGTAGGGTCACCCCTCCACTTT	CASSPPDRVGSPLHF
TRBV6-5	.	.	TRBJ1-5	TGTGCCAGCAGTTACGGCAGGGATCAGCCCCAGCATTTT	CASSYGRDQPQHF
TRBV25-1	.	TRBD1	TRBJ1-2	TGTGCCAGCTACACCCCCTGGGACAGGGGGCGGACGGGCGGCTACACCTTC	CASYTPWDRGRTGGYTF
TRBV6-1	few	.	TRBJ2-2	TGTGCCAGCCTTACAGGGAAAGGGAGAACCGGGGAGCTGTTTTTT	CASLTGKGRTGELFF
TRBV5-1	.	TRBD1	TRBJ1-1	TGCGCCAGCAGCTATAACGACAGGGGTAACACTGAAGCTTTCTTT	CASSYNDRGNTEAFF
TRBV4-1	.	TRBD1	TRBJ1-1	TGCGCCAGCAGCCAAGGGGTTCCTGGGACAGGGAACACTGAAGCTTTCTTT	CASSQGVPGTGNTEAFF
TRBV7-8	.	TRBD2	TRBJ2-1	TGTGCCAGCAGCGAACGGGGAAGCGGGAGTAGGTACAATGAGCAGTTCTTC	CASSERGSGSRYNEQFF
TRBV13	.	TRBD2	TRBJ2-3	TGTGCCAGCAGCTTACGGGGGGAGACAGATACGCAGTATTTT	CASSLRGETDTQYF
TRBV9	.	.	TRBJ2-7	TGTGCCAGCAGCGTAGATGGCCGGACTGACTACGAGCAGTACTTC	CASSVDGRTDYEQYF
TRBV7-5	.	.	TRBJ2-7	TGTGTCAGAAGCTTCCCCCGACAGGGGGGATTCTCCTACGAGCAGTACTTC	CVRSFPRQGGFSYEQYF
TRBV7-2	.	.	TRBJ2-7	TGTGCCAGCAGCTTAGATGGCAGGATGACCTACGAGCAGTACTTC	CASSLDGRMTYEQYF
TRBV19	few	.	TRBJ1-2	TGTGCCAGTAGTGAATCCGGGGGGAACTATGGCTACACCTTC	CASSESGGNYGYTF
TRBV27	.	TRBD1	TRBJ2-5	TGTGCCAGCAGCGCCTCGACAGGGGTTAGAGAGACCCAGTACTTC	CASSASTGVRETQYF
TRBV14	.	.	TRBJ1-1	TGTGCCAGCAAGGGGCTGGGCACTGAAGCTTTCTTT	CASKGLGTEAFF
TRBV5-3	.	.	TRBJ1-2	TGTGCCAGAAGCAATGGAGACGGCTACACCTTC	CARSNGDGYTF
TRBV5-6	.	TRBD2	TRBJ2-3	TGTGCCAGCAGCGGCTTTTGGACTAGCGGGAGAGCCACAGATACGCAGTATTTT	CASSGFWTSGRATDTQYF
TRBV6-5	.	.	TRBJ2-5	TGTGCCAGCAGCCCTTATAAGGCGGGAGAGACCCAGTACTTC	CASSPYKAGETQYF
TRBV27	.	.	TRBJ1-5	TGTGCCAGCAAGGGAGGAATTGGGCCCCAGCATTTT	CASKGGIGPQHF
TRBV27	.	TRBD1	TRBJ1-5	TGTGCCAGCAGCCGCGGGACAGGGGCCAATCAGCCCCAGCATTTT	CASSRGTGANQPQHF
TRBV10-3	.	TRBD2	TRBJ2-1	TGTGCCATCAGCAGCCTAGCGGGGGGGGACAATGAGCAGTTCTTC	CAISSLAGGDNEQFF
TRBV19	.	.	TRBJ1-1	TGTGCCAGTAGTATAGTGCGGGTGGAGAACACTGAAGCTTTCTTT	CASSIVRVENTEAFF
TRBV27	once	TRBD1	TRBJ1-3	TGTGCCAGCAGTCCGACAGGGTATGGAGGAAACACCATATATTTT	CASSPTGYGGNTIYF
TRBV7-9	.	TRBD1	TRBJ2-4	TGTGCCAGCAGCTCGGACAGGTCTTTAGCCAAAAACATTCAGTACTTC	CASSSDRSLAKNIQYF
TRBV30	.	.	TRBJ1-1	TGTGCCTGGAGTGGACAGACGAACACTGAAGCTTTCTTT	CAWSGQTNTEAFF
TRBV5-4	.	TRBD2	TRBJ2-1	TGTGCCAGCAGCTTGGGAGGACTAGCGGACCATGAGCAGTTCTTC	CASSLGGLADHEQFF
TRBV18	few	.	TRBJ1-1	TGTGCCAGCTCACCACCGAGTAGCATGAACACTGAAGCTTTCTTT	CASSPPSSMNTEAFF
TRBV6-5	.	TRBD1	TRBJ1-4	TGTGCCAGCAGTTTAACCCCGGGACAGGGGGCGGAAAAACTGTTTTTT	CASSLTPGQGAEKLFF